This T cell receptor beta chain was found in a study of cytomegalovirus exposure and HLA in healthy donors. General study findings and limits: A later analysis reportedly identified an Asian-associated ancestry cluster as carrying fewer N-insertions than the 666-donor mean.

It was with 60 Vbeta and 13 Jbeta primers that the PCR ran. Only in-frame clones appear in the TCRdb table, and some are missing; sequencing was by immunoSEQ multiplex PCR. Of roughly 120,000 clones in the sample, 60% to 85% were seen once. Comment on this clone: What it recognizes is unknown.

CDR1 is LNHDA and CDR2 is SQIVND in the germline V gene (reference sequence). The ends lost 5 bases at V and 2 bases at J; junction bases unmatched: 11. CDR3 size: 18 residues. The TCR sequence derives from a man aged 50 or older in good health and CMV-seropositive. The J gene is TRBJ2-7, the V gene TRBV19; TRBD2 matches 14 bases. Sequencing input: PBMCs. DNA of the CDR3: TGTGCCAGTAGTCTCCGGGCCCCGGGACTAGCGGGGGCCTACGAGCAGTACTTC. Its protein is CASSLRAPGLAGAYEQYF.